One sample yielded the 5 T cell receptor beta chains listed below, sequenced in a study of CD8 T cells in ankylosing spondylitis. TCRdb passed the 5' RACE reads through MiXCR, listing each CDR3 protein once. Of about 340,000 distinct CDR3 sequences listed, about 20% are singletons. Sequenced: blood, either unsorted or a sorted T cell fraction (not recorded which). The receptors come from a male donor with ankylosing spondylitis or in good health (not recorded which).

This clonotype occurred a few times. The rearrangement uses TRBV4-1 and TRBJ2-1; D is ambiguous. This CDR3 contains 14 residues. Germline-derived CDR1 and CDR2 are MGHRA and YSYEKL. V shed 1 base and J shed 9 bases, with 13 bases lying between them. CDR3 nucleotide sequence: TGCGCCAGCAGCCAAGTAGGCGACACCCTTGAGCAGTTCTTC. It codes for CASSQVGDTLEQFF.

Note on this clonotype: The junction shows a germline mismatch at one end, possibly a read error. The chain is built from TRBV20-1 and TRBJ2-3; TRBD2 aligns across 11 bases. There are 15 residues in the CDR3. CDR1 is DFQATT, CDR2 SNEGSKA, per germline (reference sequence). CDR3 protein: CCARETSGVPDTQYF. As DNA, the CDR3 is TGCTGTGCTAGGGAGACTAGCGGGGTCCCAGATACGCAGTATTTT.

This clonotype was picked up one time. The CDR3 reads CASSLVAGPKPYEQYF. Written as DNA, the CDR3 is TGTGCCAGCAGTTTAGTCGCAGGCCCGAAACCCTACGAGCAGTACTTC. The chain carries TRBV12-3 or TRBV12-4 and TRBJ2-7; no reliable D call. The CDR3 is 16 residues long. Deletions cut 1 base from V and 2 bases from J, with 15 bases between.

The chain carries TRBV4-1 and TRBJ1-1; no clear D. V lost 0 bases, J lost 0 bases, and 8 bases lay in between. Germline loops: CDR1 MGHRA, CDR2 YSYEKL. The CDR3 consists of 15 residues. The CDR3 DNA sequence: TGCGCCAGCAGCCAAGAAGAGCAGCTGAACACTGAAGCTTTCTTT. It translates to CASSQEEQLNTEAFF.

DNA of the CDR3: TGTGCCACCAGCAGAGATCTGGCGGGGGGCGGGGAGCTGTTTTTT. Translated, it gives CATSRDLAGGGELFF. The chain has TRBV15 and TRBJ2-2; 8 bases map to TRBD2. Trimming took 0 bases from V and 7 from J; bases not matched to a gene: 4. CDR3 length: 15 amino acids. The germline V gene encodes CDR1 LNHNV and CDR2 YYDKDF (reference sequence).